This T cell receptor beta chain emerged from a study of cytomegalovirus exposure and HLA in healthy donors (dated by TCRdb to 2016 to 2017). Regarding the research as a whole: An earlier analysis of more than 550 of the donors reported around 280 Gb of sequence data and around 100 million unique TCR beta sequences obtained from 180 million or so T cells. To study patterns of TCR occurrence, a later analysis re-analyzed previously published TCR beta repertoires from hundreds of donors and added high-resolution HLA genotyping. Donor age, sex, ethnicity and CMV serostatus were compiled alongside the repertoire data. Across approximately 400 genotyped donors of the cohort, an average of roughly 200,000 unique TCR beta nucleotide sequences per donor were sequenced, and approximately 17% of those sequences were non-productive. Rather than drawing on any new phenotypic data, the later analysis identified candidate immune exposures from TCR beta sequences and the way those sequences occurred across donors. The study aimed to test whether cataloging public T cell receptors could reveal signatures of past pathogen exposure. Typing coverage differed by locus: A, B, C, DRB1 and DQB1 were typed in about 620-630 donors, DQA1 in about 550, DPA1 in 600 to 610, and DPB1 in 472. In addition to the first cohort of around 670 subjects, a separate validation cohort of approximately 120 different subjects was used. To predict cytomegalovirus infection status, the study brought together high-throughput TCR immunosequencing, statistical association of individual TCRs with disease status, and machine learning. Every repertoire in the discovery cohort had been generated on one and the same sequencing platform. HLA typing included class I and class II loci at four-digit resolution. About 5 DR-DQ haplotypes were handled as single units for association and clustering, since linkage in the cohort was strong. Of the 300 to 500 genotyped donors, less than 90% were placed in the genetic ancestry cluster associated with self-reported Caucasian donors. In a later genetic analysis, genome-wide SNP genotypes for about three fifths of the 666 donors were used, and that subset was treated as a discovery cohort. Roughly 310 gigabases of sequencing data and around 87 million unique TCR sequences were included in an early release covering around 650 HLA-typed donors. The T cell repertoires of 550 to 850 subjects were profiled by immunosequencing and related to cytomegalovirus serostatus. To decide whether each TCR beta V gene segment behaved as functional or pseudogenic, an earlier analysis of several hundred of the donors relied on high-throughput TCR beta sequencing.

The library came from the immunoSEQ multiplex PCR assay. A mixture of 60 forward primers for TCR Vbeta segments and 13 reverse primers for TCR Jbeta segments was used in the multiplex PCR. The CDR3 region of rearranged TCR beta genes was amplified from genomic DNA by a multiplex PCR assay. On the Illumina HiSeq System, the amplified TCR beta libraries were sequenced as 87-base-pair reads. The published analysis was carried out like this. In a later analysis, around 80 million unique TCR beta chains were counted across the approximately 640 repertoires, and around 11 million of these chains were shared by at least two donors. To remove PCR and sequencing errors, raw reads were error-corrected and collapsed into unique sequences using a nearest-neighbor algorithm that merged closely related sequences. V, D and J gene segments were assigned by aligning CDR3 sequences to IMGT reference sequences. For a sequence to be retained, a match of at least six nucleotides to both a V gene segment and a J gene segment was required. A rearrangement counted as productive if the CDR3 had no stop codons and remained in frame with V and J, and every other rearrangement counted as non-productive. Following IMGT convention, CDR3 was defined as the stretch from the second conserved V-encoded cysteine to the conserved J-encoded phenylalanine. Sequences without an unambiguous match to a single V gene segment were excluded from the earlier analysis of almost 600 of the donors. In an earlier analysis of about 590 of the donors, a V segment was called functional when productive rearrangements were above 56.7%, and segregating when the standard deviation between donors exceeded 5%. A statistical classification framework was built for diagnosing cytomegalovirus status from the catalog of TCR beta chain sequences. V and J gene assignment, in a later analysis, came from comparing TCR nucleotide sequences with IMGT/GENE-DB human TR gene sequences. The TCRdist pipeline was used in a later analysis to assign CDR3 sequences and most-parsimonious VDJ recombination scenarios. In a later analysis, every TCR beta chain was defined by the combination of its CDR3 amino acid sequence and its V-gene family, and reads without a unique V-gene family were dropped. As a way to deal with suspected cross-contamination and a sequencing artifact, a later analysis dropped 592 nucleotide sequences that were highly shared and had low generation probability. In a later analysis, a clonal expansion index for each public chain was calculated from normalized within-repertoire ranks of inferred template counts. In a later analysis, generation probabilities were computed using a VDJ recombination model fitted to out-of-frame rearrangements, and the results were checked against IGoR. In a later analysis, TCR-TCR, TCR-HLA and TCR-CMV co-occurrence was scored with hypergeometric tests, and a repertoire-size bias correction was applied to TCR pairs. To estimate false discovery rates, a later analysis permuted the HLA or CMV assignments 20 times. In a later analysis, co-occurring TCRs were grouped using DBSCAN, with TCRdist sequence similarity added in when clustering inside HLA-allele-positive subsets. Repertoires with fewer than 30,000 or more than 120,000 public chains were left out of co-occurrence clustering, as were five repertoires with anomalous nucleotide sharing. Imported from immuneACCESS, the table was reduced by TCRdb to in-frame sequences with V and J called. These copies leave out some clones; in studies compared against another copy, an unresolved V gene accounts for under half, and the cause of the remainder is not known. The V and J calls and clone size come from that table; D and trimming were worked out from the DNA. The sample's records list approximately 58,000 clones. Of the sample, approximately 4% falls within the top ten clones.

The cohort was made up of around 720 healthy bone marrow donors. At the time of sampling, all cohort members were nominally healthy, though unrecorded immune exposures were likely present. The donor tested CMV seronegative, placing the donor among the roughly 340 seronegative members of the cohort. A peripheral blood sample was provided by each donor, and peripheral blood mononuclear cells were used for TCR beta sequencing. The Qiagen DNeasy Blood Extraction Kit was used to extract genomic DNA from the blood cell samples. Beyond this particular receptor, the publication reports: A later analysis reported that several top co-occurrence clusters appeared linked to parvovirus B19, influenza, CMV and Epstein-Barr virus. It was suggested by the authors that the approach could potentially be generalized to other disease states and immunological phenotypes. Compared with the approximately 710-donor mean, donors in an Asian-associated ancestry cluster had fewer N-insertions in productive TCRs, according to a later genetic analysis. In a later analysis, HLA-associated TCR beta chains were found to be more clonally expanded and to have lower generation probabilities than equally common non-associated chains. In both the original and validation cohorts, the classifier was reported to diagnose cytomegalovirus status with high specificity and sensitivity. Because the 87-base-pair reads could not distinguish some IMGT-functional V segments, including TRBV6-2 and TRBV6-3, those segments were excluded. The cohort was sequenced for TCR beta chains only, and without alpha or paired-chain data the features that could be detected were limited. Presence/absence analyses assumed roughly uniform sequencing depth across donors, an assumption that may not hold. In a later genetic analysis, a missense DCLRE1C variant was associated with V-gene and J-gene trimming of TCR beta chains, and the association was replicated in an independent cohort. Immune exposure information for the cohort was limited to CMV serostatus. Correlated functional status among segregating V segments might reflect linkage disequilibrium, but an unknown experimental factor could not be ruled out. In an earlier analysis of some 550 of the donors, most TCR beta V segments were observed in productive rearrangements about 87% or about 30% of the time, broadly matching IMGT annotations. A total of 150 to 200 TCR beta chains were listed by the study as associated with cytomegalovirus. HLA typing was unavailable for some donors at each locus, so association tests used only the typed subset. A further reported finding was that TCR beta sequences accurately predicted the HLA-A and HLA-B alleles for most subjects in the first cohort. A cluster of highly shared sequence variants was judged likely to represent a technical artifact of the sequencing pipeline. Some 16 rarely observed V segments, including chromosome 9 orphons, were excluded from the earlier analysis of several hundred of the donors because counts were too low. Specific HLA alleles were associated with 18,000 or so TCR beta sequences at a false discovery rate of 0.05 in a later analysis. A few of the identified cytomegalovirus-associated TCR beta chains were confirmed in vitro to be specific for cytomegalovirus antigens. Assigning TCR associations to individual alleles was difficult when HLA alleles, especially DR and DQ, strongly co-occurred. In a later analysis, TCR association rates were found to vary across HLA loci, with the most associated TCRs seen for DRB1 alleles and the fewest for HLA-C alleles. In a later analysis, most CMV-associated TCR beta chains were found to appear HLA-restricted, with HLA associations seemingly driven largely by CMV exposure. Most TCR sequences were seen in very few donors, while some public TCRs were found in many individuals.

Notes on this clone: The specificity of this receptor is unknown.

The CDR3 runs 11 amino acids, cysteine and phenylalanine included. The kept DNA is CDR3 alone, 33 bases in frame from the first base. CDR1 is given as MGHDK and CDR2 as SYGVNS, both from the germline V gene. V and J are truncated by 5 bases and 9 bases respectively, leaving an intervening sequence of 8 bases. Sequences were obtained from PBMCs. The rearrangement combines TRBV25-1 with TRBJ2-1; a tentative D call is TRBD2 (7 bases match). The clonotype originates from a woman aged 18-29 years in good health and CMV-seronegative. The DNA sequence is given as TGTGCCAGCAGTCGGGGGGCTGAGCAGTTCTTC. Its amino acids are CASSRGAEQFF.